The clone carrying this T cell receptor (beta chain) has only one observation. The antigen is not known. The data stem from a study of blood T cells in healthy people across ages. Germline-derived CDR1 and CDR2 are ENHRY and SYGVKD. CDR3 length: 13 amino acids. The germline V and J ends were trimmed by 3 bases and 2 bases, with 6 bases remaining between them. Study outcomes and limitations: Comparison with aged donors showed that long-lived donors had more naive CD4+ cells and higher diversity.

Together with a sample-barcoded 5' primer, a J-beta primer mix was included in a second PCR lasting about 7 to 11 cycles. MiXCR, run by TCRdb on the 5' RACE reads, gives a single entry per CDR3 protein. The table shows 890,000 or so distinct CDR3 sequences, with approximately 59% occurring only once. This TCR came from a young man in good health. Sequencing input: blood. V and J are TRBV10-3 and TRBJ2-3, with D hard to call. The CDR3 spells CAISDYNTDTQYF. DNA for the CDR3: TGTGCCATCAGTGACTATAACACAGATACGCAGTATTTT.